Following are 20 T cell receptor beta chains from one sample sequenced in a study of cytomegalovirus exposure and HLA in healthy donors. Sequenced by immunoSEQ multiplex PCR; TCRdb stores in-frame clones only, minus some. Among about 310,000 clones listed, approximately 85% were seen once. Sequenced sample: PBMCs. These receptors were taken from a man aged 25-45 years in good health and CMV-seronegative.

This chain joins TRBV7-2 and TRBJ1-6; no definite D call. There are 14 residues in the CDR3. V was clipped by 1 base and J by 9 bases, with 10 bases between them. Germline values: CDR1 SGHTA, CDR2 FQGNSA. The CDR3, as DNA: TGTGCCAGCAGCTTAGGGGGAGGGCGTTCACCCCTCCACTTT. Its translation: CASSLGGGRSPLHF.

This clone appeared once. J is TRBJ2-1 and V is TRBV19; 9 positions agree with TRBD1. The V segment lost 6 bases and the J segment 10 bases; nucleotides outside the gene matches: 16. The CDR3 is 16 amino acids. The germline gives CDR1 LNHDA, CDR2 SQIVND (reference sequence). CDR3 region: CASSTMKTRGTGEQFF. For the CDR3, the DNA is TGTGCCAGTAGCACTATGAAGACACGGGGGACAGGGGAGCAGTTCTTC.

CDR3 nucleotide sequence: TGTGCCAGCAGCCCCTCCCAGGGGGCAGACTATGGCTACACCTTC. It encodes CASSPSQGADYGYTF. The V call is TRBV5-4, the J call TRBJ1-2; TRBD1 agrees at 8 bases. Per the germline V gene, CDR1 is SGHNT and CDR2 is YYREEE (reference sequence). The ends lost 4 bases at V and 3 bases at J; junction bases unmatched: 8. The CDR3 is made up of 15 amino acids.

The V and J genes are TRBV4-1 and TRBJ2-5; tentatively, D is TRBD1 (6 bases). The CDR3 is made up of 16 amino acids. Deletions cut 2 bases from V and 7 bases from J, with 20 bases between. Germline V lookup: CDR1 MGHRA, CDR2 YSYEKL. The CDR3 DNA is TGCGCCAGCAGCCAACCCATTGAACAGGGCCTGGGGACCCAGTACTTC. This translates into CASSQPIEQGLGTQYF.

The chain has TRBV6-6 and TRBJ1-1; D gene unclear. CDR1 is MNHNY and CDR2 is SVGAGI in the germline V gene (reference sequence). Trimming removed 2 bases from V and 4 bases from J, with 11 bases in between. The CDR3 totals 14 residues. CDR3 loop: CASSYGGLGTEAFF. In DNA, the CDR3 is TGTGCCAGCAGTTACGGAGGTTTGGGCACTGAAGCTTTCTTT.

This sequence joins TRBV4-3 and TRBJ1-4; possibly TRBD1 for D (6 bases). The CDR3 totals 15 residues. Germline CDR1 reads LGHNA; CDR2 reads YSLEER. V gave up 0 bases and J gave up 7 bases, with 12 bases separating them. CDR3 sequence reads: CASSQDWGRGEKLFF. The CDR3 nucleotides are TGCGCCAGCAGCCAAGATTGGGGGCGCGGTGAAAAACTGTTTTTT.

The chain combines TRBV13 with TRBJ1-2; D perhaps matches TRBD1 (6 bases). CDR3 length: 16 residues. Germline V gives CDR1 PRHDT, CDR2 FYEKMQ (reference sequence). The ends were cut back, 4 bases at V and 7 bases at J, with 22 bases in the middle. The CDR3 loop reads CASSSRTIGTYLGYTF. CDR3 coding DNA: TGTGCCAGCAGCTCTAGAACCATCGGGACATACCTTGGCTACACCTTC.

V usage is TRBV15 and J usage is TRBJ1-2; 7 bases are shared with TRBD1. Unmatched junction bases numbered 3, after V lost 1 base and J lost 4 bases. Germline lookup yields CDR1 LNHNV and CDR2 YYDKDF (reference sequence). The CDR3 is 14 amino acids. The CDR3 nucleotides read TGTGCCACCAGCAGAGGCGGGACAGCCTATGGCTACACCTTC. Its translation is CATSRGGTAYGYTF.

CDR3 sequence reads: CASSLDGGNTEAFF. Written as DNA, the CDR3 is TGTGCCAGCAGCTTAGATGGCGGGAACACTGAAGCTTTCTTT. V and J are TRBV11-2 and TRBJ1-1; D is uncertain. With 0 bases removed from V and 1 base from J, the gap between germline ends came to 6 bases. The CDR3 sequence is 14 residues long. Germline V CDR1 and CDR2: SGHAT, FQNNGV.

This clone was seen a handful of times. The gene calls are TRBV6-5 and TRBJ2-2, with unresolved D. CDR1 and CDR2 (germline): MNHEY, SVGAGI. V gave up 10 bases and J gave up 1 base, with 7 bases separating them. CDR3 length equals 12 residues. The CDR3 sequence: CATYQNTGELFF. CDR3 DNA: TGTGCCACCTACCAGAACACCGGGGAGCTGTTTTTT.

The rearrangement links TRBV30 to TRBJ2-3; D gene uncertain. Germline CDR1 reads GTSNPN; CDR2 reads SVGIG (reference sequence). The CDR3 has 13 residues. The ends were cut back, 5 bases at V and 2 bases at J, with 11 bases in the middle. The CDR3 sequence is CAWGRRFTDTQYF. The DNA of the CDR3 is TGTGCCTGGGGTCGCCGGTTCACAGATACGCAGTATTTT.

V usage is TRBV30 and J usage is TRBJ1-1; 7 nucleotides agree with TRBD1. Germline-derived CDR1 and CDR2 are GTSNPN and SVGIG (reference sequence). This CDR3 contains 14 residues. The J segment lost 0 bases and the V segment lost 4 bases, leaving 5 bases of the junction unmatched. CDR3 bases: TGTGCCTGGACTAGGGACAGCCTGAACACTGAAGCTTTCTTT. Its protein product is CAWTRDSLNTEAFF.

The J gene is TRBJ1-1, the V gene TRBV5-4; 9 bases agree with TRBD1. The CDR3 has 12 amino acids. Germline CDR1 reads SGHNT; CDR2 reads YYREEE (reference sequence). V lost 4 bases, J lost 11 bases, and 6 bases stayed unmatched. CDR3 in amino acids: CASSIDRGTAFF. CDR3 nucleotide sequence: TGTGCCAGCAGCATTGACAGGGGGACGGCTTTCTTT.

The chain recombines TRBV29-1 with TRBJ1-1; 7 nucleotides agree with TRBD1. The V and J ends lost 7 bases and 1 base, in that order; junction bases with no gene match: 3. This CDR3 spans 12 amino acids. CDR1 and CDR2 from the germline V gene are SQVTM and ANQGSEA. The DNA of the CDR3 is TGCAGCGCCTGGACAGGGAACACTGAAGCTTTCTTT. Translation gives CSAWTGNTEAFF.

The chain carries TRBV5-6 and TRBJ2-5, with TRBD2 matching 8 bases. CDR3 length: 16 amino acids. Trimming at V came to 2 bases and at J to 7 bases, leaving 13 bases not matched to a gene. CDR1 is SGHDT, CDR2 YYEEEE, per germline. CDR3 amino acids: CASSFLSGGTGTTQYF. The DNA for the CDR3 is TGTGCCAGCAGCTTTCTGAGCGGGGGTACAGGGACGACCCAGTACTTC.

This chain links TRBV4-2 with TRBJ2-3; 10 nucleotides line up with TRBD2. V was clipped by 4 bases and J by 2 bases; unmatched bases: 6. CDR3 length: 16 amino acids. Germline CDR1 is LGHNA and CDR2 is YNFKEQ. The CDR3 DNA is TGTGCCAGCAGCCCTTTAGCGGGGGGTTCCACAGATACGCAGTATTTT. Its protein is CASSPLAGGSTDTQYF.

This rearrangement joins TRBV15 to TRBJ2-1; 7 nucleotides agree with TRBD1. Germline CDR1 LNHNV, CDR2 YYDKDF (reference sequence). The CDR3 spans 14 residues. The J segment lost 6 bases and the V segment lost 2 bases, leaving 4 bases of the junction unmatched. DNA for the CDR3: TGTGCCACCAGCAGAAAGACAGGGCCCAATGAGCAGTTCTTC. This encodes CATSRKTGPNEQFF.

The chain couples TRBV5-1 to TRBJ1-1; TRBD1 matches 7 bases. The CDR3 has 14 residues. The J segment lost 5 bases and the V segment lost 0 bases, leaving 4 bases of the junction unmatched. Germline CDR1 and CDR2: SGHRS and YFSETQ. CDR3 in DNA: TGCGCCAGCAGCTTGGGTAGGGGGCTTACTGAAGCTTTCTTT. Translating gives CASSLGRGLTEAFF.

Concerning this clone: Other DNA sequences in the sample encode the same CDR3. This sequence joins TRBV6-6 and TRBJ1-5, with D perhaps TRBD1 (5 bases). This CDR3 has 14 residues. Trimming pared 0 bases from V and 7 bases from J, leaving 10 bases between. The germline gives CDR1 MNHNY, CDR2 SVGAGI (reference sequence). The CDR3 is CASSYSGVGQPQHF. CDR3 in DNA: TGTGCCAGCAGTTACTCAGGGGTAGGACAGCCCCAGCATTTT.

The CDR3 region is CASSLGEGALPGELFF. CDR3 in DNA: TGTGCCAGCAGCTTAGGAGAGGGGGCATTACCCGGGGAGCTGTTTTTT. The J gene is TRBJ2-2, the V gene TRBV11-3; the match to TRBD1 covers 7 bases. CDR3 length: 16 residues. V shed 1 base, J shed 6 bases, and the junction held 8 bases outside the gene matches. The V gene's germline CDR1 is SGHNT and CDR2 YENEEA.